This entry lists 28 T cell receptor beta chains sequenced from one sample in a study of blood T cell repertoires in COVID-19. TCRdb's copy holds only in-frame clones and misses some; the assay was immunoSEQ multiplex PCR. Of about 200,000 clones in the sample, around 80% are singletons; the top ten hold 7.2%. Sequenced material: peripheral blood. The receptors were sampled from a woman between 65 and 79 years old with acute or convalescent COVID-19.

The V call is TRBV5-5, the J call TRBJ1-3, with D hard to call. The germline CDR1 and CDR2 sequences are SGHKS and YYEKEE (reference sequence). This CDR3 is 15 amino acids long. V shed 4 bases and J shed 0 bases, with 11 bases lying between them. The CDR3 DNA reads TGTGCCAGCAGCCCCCCCAAGCCCTCTGGAAACACCATATATTTT. As protein: CASSPPKPSGNTIYF.

This chain joins TRBV6-2 or TRBV6-3 and TRBJ1-1; D may be TRBD1 (5 bases). The CDR3 loop spans 14 amino acids. Trimming cost V 5 bases and J 2 bases, with 12 bases left between them. CDR1 MNHEY and CDR2 SVGEGT come from the germline V gene. CDR3 nucleotides: TGTGCCAGCAGTCGAGACGGGGGAAACACTGAAGCTTTCTTT. This gives the protein CASSRDGGNTEAFF.

For this clone: The junction does not match germline at one end; this may be a read error. The V and J genes are TRBV2 and TRBJ2-5; no clear D gene. The CDR3 is 12 amino acids. Germline V gene sequence: CDR1 SNHLY, CDR2 FYNNEI. As DNA, the CDR3 is TGTGCCAGCAGTGAATCATTAGGAGAGCAGCACTTC. It translates to CASSESLGEQHF.

This clone was detected only once. The CDR3 DNA reads TGTGCCAGCAGCTCCGTACGGGGTCGGGAGACCCAGTACTTC. This translates into CASSSVRGRETQYF. The chain couples TRBV11-2 to TRBJ2-5, with TRBD2 as a possible D gene (5 bases). CDR3 length: 14 amino acids. Trimming removed 4 bases at V and 5 bases at J, with 14 bases between. The V gene's germline CDR1 is SGHAT and CDR2 FQNNGV.

The chain uses TRBV4-1 and TRBJ2-5, with D perhaps matching TRBD2 (7 bases). CDR1 is MGHRA and CDR2 is YSYEKL in the germline V gene. The CDR3 extends over 16 amino acids. V shed 0 bases and J shed 4 bases, with 15 bases lying between them. CDR3 residues: CASSQDGGAGGETQYF. The CDR3 bases are TGCGCCAGCAGCCAAGATGGGGGGGCTGGGGGAGAGACCCAGTACTTC.

The rearrangement joins TRBV5-4 to TRBJ1-4; tentatively, D is TRBD1 (6 bases). CDR1 and CDR2 (germline): SGHNT, YYREEE (reference sequence). V was trimmed by 2 bases and J by 8 bases, leaving 13 bases between them. This CDR3 is built from 14 residues. This chain's CDR3 is CASSFRGVEEKLFF. CDR3 sequence (DNA): TGTGCCAGCAGCTTCAGGGGTGTGGAGGAAAAACTGTTTTTT.

The chain is built from TRBV5-4 and TRBJ1-1; TRBD1 is a possible D gene (5 bases). V shed 0 bases and J shed 5 bases, with 14 bases lying between them. The germline V gene has CDR1 SGHNT and CDR2 YYREEE (reference sequence). CDR3 length: 15 residues. CDR3 bases: TGTGCCAGCAGCTTGGCCATCGGACAACAAACTGAAGCTTTCTTT. Its protein is CASSLAIGQQTEAFF.

This clone was detected once. The rearrangement links TRBV9 to TRBJ2-1, with 10 bases aligning to TRBD1. Germline CDR1 and CDR2: SGDLS and YYNGEE. The CDR3 length is 14 residues. Germline trimming cut 4 bases from V and 15 bases from J; bases unmatched to any gene: 13. Written as DNA, the CDR3 is TGTGCCAGCAGCTTAGACAGGGGGCTTGGGTTTTTGTTCTTC. Translation: CASSLDRGLGFLFF.

The gene calls are TRBV10-1 and TRBJ1-1; TRBD1 agrees at 8 bases. The CDR3 is 12 residues long. V lost 9 bases, J lost 6 bases, and 6 bases stayed unmatched. Germline CDR1 and CDR2: WNHNN and SYGVQD (reference sequence). CDR3 amino acids: CASSPTGAEAFF. CDR3 DNA: TGCGCCAGTAGTCCGACAGGGGCTGAAGCTTTCTTT.

In this sample, this clone turned up a few times. The DNA for the CDR3 is TGTGCCAGCAGCCCCGGACAGGGAGGAGCTTTCTTT. The encoded protein is CASSPGQGGAFF. The chain joins TRBV6-6 to TRBJ1-1; TRBD1 aligns across 8 bases. This CDR3 has 12 amino acids. Germline assignment: CDR1 MNHNY and CDR2 SVGAGI (reference sequence). J was trimmed by 10 bases and V by 6 bases; bases with no gene match: 7.

V is TRBV19 and J is TRBJ2-7; D perhaps matches TRBD1 (6 bases). Trimming took off 5 bases at V and 7 bases at J, with 15 bases between the two ends. The germline V gene has CDR1 LNHDA and CDR2 SQIVND (reference sequence). The CDR3 spans 13 residues. The CDR3 here is CASSQWTEGEQYF. CDR3 sequence (DNA): TGTGCCAGTAGTCAATGGACAGAAGGAGAGCAGTACTTC.

V gene TRBV9 combines with J gene TRBJ2-3, with TRBD1 identical over 7 bases. J lost 7 bases, V lost 3 bases, and 11 bases had no gene match. Germline lookup yields CDR1 SGDLS and CDR2 YYNGEE. This CDR3 spans 15 amino acids. The CDR3 loop is CASSGATGSYYTQYF. In DNA form, the CDR3 reads TGTGCCAGCAGCGGGGCGACAGGGAGCTACTATACGCAGTATTTT.

The genes are TRBV7-2 and TRBJ2-1; D unclear. Germline loops: CDR1 SGHTA, CDR2 FQGNSA. V gave up 4 bases and J gave up 0 bases, with 10 bases separating them. The CDR3 contains 15 residues. The CDR3 DNA is TGTGCCAGCAGCTACGTAGCTGGCTCCTACAATGAGCAGTTCTTC. Amino acids: CASSYVAGSYNEQFF.

This clone has only a few counts. The rearrangement links TRBV29-1 to TRBJ2-2; 9 bases are a match to TRBD1. The germline V gene encodes CDR1 SQVTM and CDR2 ANQGSEA. V dropped 7 bases and J dropped 5; count of bases not matched to a gene: 8. This CDR3 has 14 residues. The CDR3, as DNA: TGCAGCGCCGCCGGGACAGGGAGAACCGGGGAGCTGTTTTTT. As protein: CSAAGTGRTGELFF.

This rearrangement joins TRBV3-1 (or the pseudogene TRBV3-2) to TRBJ2-2; D remains unclear. This CDR3 is 13 amino acids long. Germline values: CDR1 LGHDT, CDR2 YNNKEL (reference sequence). V was trimmed by 10 bases and J by 7 bases, leaving 16 bases between them. CDR3 bases: TGTGCCACCGCCTTTAGTGTGAACGGGGAGCTGTTTTTT. Encoded protein: CATAFSVNGELFF.

V is TRBV10-3 and J is TRBJ2-1, with 8 bases matching TRBD2. Germline assignment: CDR1 ENHRY and CDR2 SYGVKD. The V and J ends lost 10 bases and 6 bases, in that order; junction bases with no gene match: 11. This CDR3 contains 14 residues. The CDR3 loop is CATRTAGASNEQFF. The CDR3 DNA sequence: TGTGCCACCCGCACAGCGGGGGCCTCCAATGAGCAGTTCTTC.

The V gene is TRBV10-2, the J gene TRBJ2-7, with 8 bases matching TRBD1. J lost 5 bases, V lost 3 bases, and 6 bases had no gene match. The germline CDR1 and CDR2 sequences are WSHSY and SAAADI. This CDR3 has 14 amino acids. DNA for the CDR3: TGCGCCAGCAGTGAAGAGACAGGGGCTAACGAGCAGTACTTC. Translating gives CASSEETGANEQYF.

V and J are TRBV6-2 or TRBV6-3 and TRBJ2-2, with a weak D call TRBD1 (5 bases). Trimming pared 2 bases from V and 0 bases from J, leaving 10 bases between. The CDR3 sequence is 16 residues long. Germline CDR1 reads MNHEY; CDR2 reads SVGEGT. The CDR3, as DNA: TGTGCCAGCAGTTACAGGGGTCCCTCGAACACCGGGGAGCTGTTTTTT. As protein: CASSYRGPSNTGELFF.

This rearrangement joins TRBV18 to TRBJ2-2; 10 bases are shared with TRBD1. The CDR3 sequence is 15 residues long. Germline V gives CDR1 KGHSH, CDR2 LQKENI. The ends lost 3 bases at V and 6 bases at J; junction bases unmatched: 4. The CDR3 coding sequence is TGTGCCAGCTCACCCTTCGGGACAGGGGCCGGGGAGCTGTTTTTT. Its protein is CASSPFGTGAGELFF.

The chain couples TRBV29-1 to TRBJ2-5; possible D gene TRBD1, 6 bases. From germline, CDR1 is SQVTM and CDR2 ANQGSEA. Trimming shortened V by 7 bases and J by 2 bases, and 14 bases separated the two germline ends. This CDR3 region has 13 residues. DNA for the CDR3: TGCAGCGGGTCCGGGACAATACAAGAGACCCAGTACTTC. Amino acids: CSGSGTIQETQYF.

As for this clone: Other DNA variants within this sample encode the same CDR3. The gene calls are TRBV13 and TRBJ2-1; 9 bases are a match to TRBD1. The CDR3 is 16 amino acids. The germline gives CDR1 PRHDT, CDR2 FYEKMQ (reference sequence). Trimming removed 4 bases from V and 8 bases from J; junction bases left unmatched: 12. Written as DNA, the CDR3 is TGTGCCAGCAGCTACTACAGGGGGCAAGGGATGGATGAGCAGTTCTTC. This sequence encodes CASSYYRGQGMDEQFF.

The chain couples TRBV30 to TRBJ2-4; D gene uncertain. This CDR3 region has 13 residues. The V gene lost 4 bases and the J gene lost 0 bases, with 7 bases spanning the gap. Germline CDR1 GTSNPN, CDR2 SVGIG (reference sequence). The CDR3 reads CAWKSLAKNIQYF. The CDR3 region has the DNA TGTGCCTGGAAATCTCTAGCCAAAAACATTCAGTACTTC.

V usage is TRBV2 and J usage is TRBJ1-3; no reliable D call. This CDR3 is 14 amino acids long. Deletions cut 0 bases from V and 8 bases from J, with 11 bases between. Germline V gene lookup returns CDR1 SNHLY and CDR2 FYNNEI. The CDR3 DNA reads TGTGCCAGCAGTGAAGCGCTTCTAATGGACACCATATATTTT. Translation gives CASSEALLMDTIYF.

The rearrangement uses TRBV2 and TRBJ1-5, with a possible D match to TRBD1 (5 bases). V was cut by 1 base and J by 7 bases, with 14 bases left in between. The CDR3 sequence is 15 residues long. CDR1 and CDR2 (germline): SNHLY, FYNNEI. This CDR3 reads CASSEEGRVGQPQHF. DNA of the CDR3: TGTGCCAGCAGTGAAGAGGGCAGGGTGGGACAGCCCCAGCATTTT.

The chain employs TRBV7-2 and TRBJ2-7; D perhaps matches TRBD1 (5 bases). Per germline, CDR1 SGHTA and CDR2 FQGNSA. Trimming removed 5 bases at V and 0 bases at J, with 11 bases between. There are 14 residues in the CDR3. CDR3 nucleotides: TGTGCCAGCAGCCTACCGACAGCCTCCTACGAGCAGTACTTC. This codes for CASSLPTASYEQYF.

The gene calls are TRBV9 and TRBJ2-3; the D is unclear. The length of the CDR3 is 13 residues. Germline V gene sequence: CDR1 SGDLS, CDR2 YYNGEE. Trimming removed 0 bases from V and 4 bases from J, with 6 bases in between. The CDR3 DNA reads as TGTGCCAGCAGCGTAGGTTCGGCAGATACGCAGTATTTT. Translating gives CASSVGSADTQYF.

This sequence joins TRBV19 and TRBJ2-1, with 8 bases aligning to TRBD2. This CDR3 region has 15 residues. Germline V CDR1 and CDR2: LNHDA, SQIVND (reference sequence). With 1 base clipped from V and 1 base from J, the junction kept 0 bases outside the gene matches. CDR3 residues: CASSIASGSYNEQFF. The CDR3 coding sequence is TGTGCCAGTAGTATAGCTAGCGGGTCCTACAATGAGCAGTTCTTC.

This sequence joins TRBV7-2 and TRBJ1-2; D gene ambiguous. The CDR3 consists of 15 residues. The ends were cut back, 2 bases at V and 3 bases at J, with 13 bases in the middle. Germline CDR1 is SGHTA and CDR2 is FQGNSA. As DNA, the CDR3 is TGTGCCAGCAGCTTATCACCAGCCCAGGACTATGGCTACACCTTC. This codes for CASSLSPAQDYGYTF.